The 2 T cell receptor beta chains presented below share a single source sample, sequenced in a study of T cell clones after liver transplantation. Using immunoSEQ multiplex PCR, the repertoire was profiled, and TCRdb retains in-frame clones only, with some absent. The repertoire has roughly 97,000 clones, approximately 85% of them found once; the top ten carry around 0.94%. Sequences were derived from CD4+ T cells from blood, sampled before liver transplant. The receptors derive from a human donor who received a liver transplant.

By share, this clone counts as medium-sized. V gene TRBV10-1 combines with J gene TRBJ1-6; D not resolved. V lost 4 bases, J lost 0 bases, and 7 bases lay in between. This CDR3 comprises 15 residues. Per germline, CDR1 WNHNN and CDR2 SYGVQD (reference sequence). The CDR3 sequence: CASSGGSSYNSPLHF. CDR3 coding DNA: TGCGCCAGCAGTGGTGGGAGCTCCTATAATTCACCCCTCCACTTT.

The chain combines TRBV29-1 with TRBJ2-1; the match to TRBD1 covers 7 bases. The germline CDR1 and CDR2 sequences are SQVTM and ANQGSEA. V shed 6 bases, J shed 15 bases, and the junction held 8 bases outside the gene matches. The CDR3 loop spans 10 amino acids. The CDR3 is CSVRDSGVFF. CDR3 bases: TGCAGCGTCCGGGACAGTGGGGTGTTCTTC.